These 18 T cell receptor beta chains were sequenced from one sample in a study of chronic HIV infection and antiretroviral therapy. TCRdb itself ran the 5' RACE reads through MiXCR, one entry per CDR3 protein. Among about 48,000 distinct CDR3 sequences listed, approximately 19% were seen once. The sequenced sample was peripheral blood. The source of these receptors is an adult who had HIV and had not received antiretroviral therapy, or was an uninfected healthy control (not recorded which).

A few counts support this clonotype. The chain links TRBV28 to TRBJ2-5, with 10 bases matching TRBD1. V shed 5 bases and J 4 bases; nucleotides not matched to a gene: 4. Germline V gene lookup returns CDR1 MDHEN and CDR2 SYDVKM. The CDR3 totals 14 residues. For the CDR3, the DNA is TGTGCCAGCAGTCGAGACAGGGGGCTAGAGACCCAGTACTTC. As protein: CASSRDRGLETQYF.

This clonotype was counted between two and nine times. The genes are TRBV12-3 or TRBV12-4 and TRBJ2-3; the match to TRBD2 covers 10 bases. V was pared by 4 bases and J by 1 base, with 11 bases of the junction left unmatched. The CDR3 length is 18 residues. The CDR3 DNA follows: TGTGCCAGCAGTTCTCGACCGGGACTAGCGATCGGCACAGATACGCAGTATTTT. This translates into CASSSRPGLAIGTDTQYF.

For the CDR3, the DNA is TGCGCCAGCAGCTTGGTATCCGGCATGAACACTGAAGCTTTCTTT. It translates to CASSLVSGMNTEAFF. The chain couples TRBV5-1 to TRBJ1-1; unclear D gene. This CDR3 spans 15 amino acids. Germline values: CDR1 SGHRS, CDR2 YFSETQ. Trimming pared 0 bases from V and 0 bases from J, leaving 9 bases between.

J is TRBJ2-4 and V is TRBV20-1, with D perhaps being TRBD1 or TRBD2 (6 bases each). The germline V and J ends were trimmed by 5 bases and 10 bases, with 24 bases remaining between them. This CDR3 has 15 amino acids. Germline CDR1 is DFQATT and CDR2 is SNEGSKA (reference sequence). The DNA for the CDR3 is TGCAGTGCTGTGGCTGGTAGGGGGGCAAGGGAGATTCAGTACTTC. Its protein is CSAVAGRGAREIQYF.

The rearrangement uses TRBV6-5 and TRBJ2-7; possibly TRBD2 for D (5 bases). The germline gives CDR1 MNHEY, CDR2 SVGAGI. CDR3 length equals 14 residues. The V end was cut by 8 bases, the J end by 3 bases, with 17 bases between. The CDR3 sequence is CASGASFFRYEQYF. CDR3 sequence (DNA): TGTGCCAGCGGTGCTAGCTTTTTTCGCTACGAGCAGTACTTC.

The V gene is TRBV5-1, the J gene TRBJ2-1, with 11 bases fitting TRBD2. Germline loops: CDR1 SGHRS, CDR2 YFSETQ. The CDR3 sequence is 16 residues long. Trimming removed 4 bases from V and 3 bases from J; junction bases left unmatched: 6. The DNA for the CDR3 is TGCGCCAGCAGCCTAGGAACTAGCGGGAGCTACAATGAGCAGTTCTTC. Residues: CASSLGTSGSYNEQFF.

At least ten counts were recorded for this clonotype. This chain links TRBV29-1 with TRBJ2-6, with D uncertain. The CDR3 length is 12 residues. Trimming cost V 8 bases and J 0 bases, with 5 bases left between them. Germline CDR1 is SQVTM and CDR2 is ANQGSEA. CDR3 nucleotide sequence: TGCAGCACAAGCTCTGGGGCCAACGTCCTGACTTTC. The encoded protein is CSTSSGANVLTF.

The chain employs TRBV2 and TRBJ1-5; unclear D gene. The V and J ends lost 3 bases and 6 bases respectively, with 12 bases between them. CDR1 is SNHLY and CDR2 is FYNNEI in the germline V gene. The CDR3 has 14 amino acids. CDR3 sequence reads: CASSDRARGQPQHF. The CDR3, as DNA: TGTGCCAGCAGTGATAGGGCCAGAGGTCAGCCCCAGCATTTT.

This clonotype was seen once. The gene calls are TRBV20-1 and TRBJ1-6; no reliable D call. V shed 3 bases and J shed 6 bases, with 12 bases lying between them. Germline V gene sequence: CDR1 DFQATT, CDR2 SNEGSKA (reference sequence). CDR3 length equals 14 residues. CDR3 residues: CSASSGGVNSPLHF. DNA of the CDR3: TGCAGTGCTAGCTCGGGCGGAGTTAATTCACCCCTCCACTTT.

The rearrangement joins TRBV6-5 to TRBJ1-1; TRBD1 is a possible D gene (5 bases). Germline loops: CDR1 MNHEY, CDR2 SVGAGI. Trimming took 0 bases from V and 9 from J, leaving 17 bases between them. The CDR3 runs 15 residues. The CDR3 region has the DNA TGTGCCAGCAGTTACTCAGAGGGGACCCCATTAAAAGCTTTCTTT. Translation: CASSYSEGTPLKAFF.

The J gene is TRBJ2-1, the V gene TRBV2; TRBD2 matches at 9 bases. Germline V lookup: CDR1 SNHLY, CDR2 FYNNEI. V was clipped by 2 bases and J by 7 bases; unmatched bases: 6. The CDR3 is 15 amino acids. Here the CDR3 DNA reads TGTGCCAGCAGTGAACTAGCGGGATTTAGGAATGAGCAGTTCTTC. Translated: CASSELAGFRNEQFF.

The chain is built from TRBV10-3 and TRBJ2-3; 8 nucleotides align to TRBD2. CDR1 and CDR2 (germline): ENHRY, SYGVKD. V shed 8 bases, J shed 0 bases, and the junction held 4 bases outside the gene matches. The CDR3 runs to 14 residues. The CDR3 sequence is CAIRSGASTDTQYF. The CDR3, as DNA: TGTGCCATCCGTAGCGGGGCTAGCACAGATACGCAGTATTTT.

This clonotype was counted a few times. The gene calls are TRBV20-1 and TRBJ1-2; D remains unclear. This CDR3 has 12 amino acids. Per the germline V gene, CDR1 is DFQATT and CDR2 is SNEGSKA (reference sequence). Trimming left V 3 bases short and J 4 bases short, with 9 bases between. This CDR3 is CSARGETYGYTF. The CDR3 DNA reads TGCAGTGCTAGGGGAGAGACCTATGGCTACACCTTC.

The chain links TRBV28 to TRBJ2-2; TRBD2 aligns across 14 bases. V trimming: 3 bases; J trimming: 3 bases; junction bases outside the gene matches: 12. CDR1 and CDR2 (germline): MDHEN, SYDVKM. This CDR3 spans 20 amino acids. The CDR3 DNA follows: TGTGCCAGCAGTTTCCTTCAACGAGGGGGACTAGCGGGAGACACCGGGGAGCTGTTTTTT. Translated, it gives CASSFLQRGGLAGDTGELFF.

The chain couples TRBV20-1 to TRBJ2-7; D is uncertain. The CDR3 length is 11 residues. Germline V gene lookup returns CDR1 DFQATT and CDR2 SNEGSKA (reference sequence). The V end lost 1 base, the J end lost 2 bases, and 3 bases lay between the germline ends. CDR3 sequence: CSARVTYEQYF. Written as DNA, the CDR3 is TGCAGTGCTAGAGTGACCTACGAGCAGTACTTC.

This clonotype was seen a handful of times. CDR3 nucleotide sequence: TGCAGCGTCCGCTCAGGGGGGGGCCAGCCCCAGCATTTT. This translates into CSVRSGGGQPQHF. The chain uses TRBV29-1 and TRBJ1-5, with TRBD1 matching 7 bases. The trim removed 6 bases at V and 7 bases at J, leaving 9 bases unmatched. Germline V gene sequence: CDR1 SQVTM, CDR2 ANQGSEA. The CDR3 spans 13 residues. Drawing the rest from reference TRBV29-1 and TRBJ1-5, the complete variable domain is SAVISQKPSRDICQRGTSLTIQCQVDSQVTMMFWYRQQPGQSLTLIATANQGSEATYESGFVIDKFPISRPNLTFSTLTVSNMSPEDSSIYLCSVRSGGGQPQHFGDGTRLSIL.

This chain connects TRBV28 to TRBJ2-1; the D gene is possibly TRBD2 (7 bases). The ends were cut back, 5 bases at V and 13 bases at J, with 12 bases in the middle. The length of the CDR3 is 11 residues. Germline values: CDR1 MDHEN, CDR2 SYDVKM. In nucleotides, the CDR3 is TGTGCCAGCAGTGGGGGGGCGAGACAGTTCTTC. It yields the protein CASSGGARQFF.

This clonotype turned up a few times. The chain employs TRBV6-5 and TRBJ1-2; D ambiguous. Per germline, CDR1 MNHEY and CDR2 SVGAGI. The CDR3 spans 11 residues. Trimming took off 4 bases at V and 9 bases at J, with 9 bases between the two ends. The CDR3 nucleotides read TGTGCCAGCAGTTCAGGAAGGCGCTACACCTTC. Protein sequence: CASSSGRRYTF.